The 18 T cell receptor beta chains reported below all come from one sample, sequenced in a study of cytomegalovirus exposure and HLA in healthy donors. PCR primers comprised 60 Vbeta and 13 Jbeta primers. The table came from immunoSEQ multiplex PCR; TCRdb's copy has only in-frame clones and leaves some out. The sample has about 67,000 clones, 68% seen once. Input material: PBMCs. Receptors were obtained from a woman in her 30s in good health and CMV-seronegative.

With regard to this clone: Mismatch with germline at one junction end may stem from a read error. The CDR3 DNA reads as TGCGCCAGCAGCCACTCGTTGCTGGGGAGGGGGAACACTGAAGCTTTCTTT. Its translation: CASSHSLLGRGNTEAFF. The gene calls are TRBV7-9 and TRBJ1-1, with TRBD1 as a possible D gene (5 bases). In germline, CDR1 is SEHNR, CDR2 FQNEAQ (reference sequence). The CDR3 length is 17 residues.

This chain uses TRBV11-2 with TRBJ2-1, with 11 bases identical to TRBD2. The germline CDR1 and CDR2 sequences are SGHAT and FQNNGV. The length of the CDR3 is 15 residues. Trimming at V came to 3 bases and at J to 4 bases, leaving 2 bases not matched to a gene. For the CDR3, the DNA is TGTGCCAGCAGCTTTAGCGGGGGGGCTTACAATGAGCAGTTCTTC. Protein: CASSFSGGAYNEQFF.

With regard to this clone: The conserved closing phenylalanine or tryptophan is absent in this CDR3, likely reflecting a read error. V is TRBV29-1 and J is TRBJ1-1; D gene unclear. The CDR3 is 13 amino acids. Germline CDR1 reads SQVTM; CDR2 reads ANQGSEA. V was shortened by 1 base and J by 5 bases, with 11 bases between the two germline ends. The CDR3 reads CSVEGGGWTEAFL. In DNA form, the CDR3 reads TGCAGCGTTGAAGGGGGAGGTTGGACTGAAGCTTTCCTT.

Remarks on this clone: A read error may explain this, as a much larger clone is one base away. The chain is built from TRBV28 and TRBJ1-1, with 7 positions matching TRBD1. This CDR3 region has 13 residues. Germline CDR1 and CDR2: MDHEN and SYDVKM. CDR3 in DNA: TGTGCCAGCAGTTTTTCCGGACAGGCTGAAGCTCTCTTT. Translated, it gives CASSFSGQAEALF. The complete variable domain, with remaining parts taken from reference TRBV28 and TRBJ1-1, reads DVKVTQSSRYLVKRTGEKVFLECVQDMDHENMFWYRQDPGLGLRLIYFSYDVKMKEKGDIPEGYSVSREKKERFSLILESASTNQTSMYLCASSFSGQAEALFGQGTRLTVV.

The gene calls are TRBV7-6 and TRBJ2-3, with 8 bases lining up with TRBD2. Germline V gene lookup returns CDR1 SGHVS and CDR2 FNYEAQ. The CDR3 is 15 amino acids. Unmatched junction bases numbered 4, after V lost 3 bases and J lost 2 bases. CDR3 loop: CASSFGRGVTDTQYF. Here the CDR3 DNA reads TGTGCCAGCAGCTTTGGGCGGGGGGTCACAGATACGCAGTATTTT.

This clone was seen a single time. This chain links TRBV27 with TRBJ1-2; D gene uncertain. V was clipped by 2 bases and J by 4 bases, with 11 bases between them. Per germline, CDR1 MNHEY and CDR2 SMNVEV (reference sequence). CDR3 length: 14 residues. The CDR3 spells CASSLVGGSYGYTF. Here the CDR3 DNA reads TGTGCCAGCAGTTTAGTAGGTGGGAGCTATGGCTACACCTTC.

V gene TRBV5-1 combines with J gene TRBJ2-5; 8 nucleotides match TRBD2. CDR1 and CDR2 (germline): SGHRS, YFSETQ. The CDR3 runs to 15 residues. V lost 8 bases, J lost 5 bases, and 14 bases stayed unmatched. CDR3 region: CASSTGTRDVETQYF. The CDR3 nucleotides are TGCGCCAGTTCGACCGGGACTAGGGACGTTGAGACCCAGTACTTC.

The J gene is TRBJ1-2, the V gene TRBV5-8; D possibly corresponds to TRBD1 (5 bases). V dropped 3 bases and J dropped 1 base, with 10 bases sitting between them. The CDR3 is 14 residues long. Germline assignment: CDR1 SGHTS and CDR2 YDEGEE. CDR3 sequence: CASSWGGDNYGYTF. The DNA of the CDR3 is TGTGCCAGCAGCTGGGGCGGGGATAACTATGGCTACACCTTC.

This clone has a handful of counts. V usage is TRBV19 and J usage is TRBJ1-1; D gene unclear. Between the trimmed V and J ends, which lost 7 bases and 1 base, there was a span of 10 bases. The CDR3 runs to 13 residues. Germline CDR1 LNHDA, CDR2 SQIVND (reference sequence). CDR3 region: CASTPVKNTEAFF. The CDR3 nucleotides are TGTGCCAGTACCCCGGTGAAGAACACTGAAGCTTTCTTT.

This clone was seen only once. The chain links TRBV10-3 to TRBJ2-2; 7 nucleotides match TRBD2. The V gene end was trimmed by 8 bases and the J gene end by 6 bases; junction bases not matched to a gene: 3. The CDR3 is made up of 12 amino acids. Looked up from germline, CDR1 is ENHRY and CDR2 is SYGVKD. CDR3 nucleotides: TGTGCCATCCGGGGGGAGGCCGGGGAGCTGTTTTTT. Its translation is CAIRGEAGELFF.

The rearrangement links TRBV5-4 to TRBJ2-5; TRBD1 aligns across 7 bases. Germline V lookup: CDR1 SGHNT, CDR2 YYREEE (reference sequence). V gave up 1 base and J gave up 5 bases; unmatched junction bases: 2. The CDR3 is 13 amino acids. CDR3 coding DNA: TGTGCCAGCAGCTTGAGGGGGCCGGAGACCCAGTACTTC. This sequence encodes CASSLRGPETQYF.

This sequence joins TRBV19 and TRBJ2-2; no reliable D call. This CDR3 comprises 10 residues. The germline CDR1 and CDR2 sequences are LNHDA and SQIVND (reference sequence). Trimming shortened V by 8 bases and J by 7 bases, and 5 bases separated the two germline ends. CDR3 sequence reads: CASYSGELFF. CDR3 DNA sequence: TGTGCCAGTTATAGCGGGGAGCTGTTTTTT.

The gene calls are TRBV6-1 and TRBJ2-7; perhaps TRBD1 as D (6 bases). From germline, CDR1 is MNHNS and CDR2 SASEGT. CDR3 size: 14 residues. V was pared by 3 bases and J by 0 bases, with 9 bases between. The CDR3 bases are TGTGCCAGCAGTGAGCAGGGGAGCTCCTACGAGCAGTACTTC. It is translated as CASSEQGSSYEQYF.

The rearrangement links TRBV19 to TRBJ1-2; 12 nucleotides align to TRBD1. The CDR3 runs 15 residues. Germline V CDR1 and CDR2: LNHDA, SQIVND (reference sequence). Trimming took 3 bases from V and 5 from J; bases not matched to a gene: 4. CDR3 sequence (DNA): TGTGCCAGTAGTATCGGGGACAGGGGGCAATATGGCTACACCTTC. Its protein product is CASSIGDRGQYGYTF.

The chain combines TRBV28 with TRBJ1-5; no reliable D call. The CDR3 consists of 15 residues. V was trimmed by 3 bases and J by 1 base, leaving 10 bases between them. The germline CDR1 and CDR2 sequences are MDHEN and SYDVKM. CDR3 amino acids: CASSFSGLSNQPQHF. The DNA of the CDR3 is TGTGCCAGCAGTTTCTCGGGGTTAAGCAATCAGCCCCAGCATTTT.

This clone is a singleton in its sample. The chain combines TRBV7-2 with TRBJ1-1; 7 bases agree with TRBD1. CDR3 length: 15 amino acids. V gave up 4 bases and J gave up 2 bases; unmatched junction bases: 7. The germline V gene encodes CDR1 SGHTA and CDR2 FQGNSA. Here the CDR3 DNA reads TGTGCCAGCAGCTCCCACGGGACAGCAAACACTGAAGCTTTCTTT. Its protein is CASSSHGTANTEAFF.

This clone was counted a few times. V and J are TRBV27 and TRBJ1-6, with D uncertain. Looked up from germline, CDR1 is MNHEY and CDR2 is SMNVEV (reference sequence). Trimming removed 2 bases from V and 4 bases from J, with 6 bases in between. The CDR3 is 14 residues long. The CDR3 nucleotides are TGTGCCAGCAGTTTACAGGTTTATAATTCACCCCTCCACTTT. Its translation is CASSLQVYNSPLHF.

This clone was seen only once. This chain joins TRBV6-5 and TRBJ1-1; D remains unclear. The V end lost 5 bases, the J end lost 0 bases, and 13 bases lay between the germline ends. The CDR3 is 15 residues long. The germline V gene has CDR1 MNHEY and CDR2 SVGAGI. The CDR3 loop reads CASSMRGVMNTEAFF. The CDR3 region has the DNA TGTGCCAGCAGTATGAGAGGAGTAATGAACACTGAAGCTTTCTTT.